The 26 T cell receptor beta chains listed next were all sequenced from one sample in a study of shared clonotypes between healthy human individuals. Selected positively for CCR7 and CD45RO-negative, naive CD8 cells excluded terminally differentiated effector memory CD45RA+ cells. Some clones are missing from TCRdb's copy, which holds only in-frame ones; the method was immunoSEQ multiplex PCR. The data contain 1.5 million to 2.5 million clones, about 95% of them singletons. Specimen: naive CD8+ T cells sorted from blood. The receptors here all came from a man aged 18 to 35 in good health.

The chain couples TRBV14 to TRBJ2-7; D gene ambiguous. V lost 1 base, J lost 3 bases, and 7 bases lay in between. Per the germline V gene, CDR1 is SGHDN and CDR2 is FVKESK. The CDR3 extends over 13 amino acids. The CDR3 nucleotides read TGTGCCAGCAGCCAAGGCCGTTTCTACGAGCAGTACTTC. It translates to CASSQGRFYEQYF.

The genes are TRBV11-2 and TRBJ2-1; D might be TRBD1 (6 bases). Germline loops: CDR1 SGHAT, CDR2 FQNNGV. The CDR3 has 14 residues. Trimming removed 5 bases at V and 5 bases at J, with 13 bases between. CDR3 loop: CASSDRTAHNEQFF. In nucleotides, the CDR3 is TGTGCCAGCAGCGACCGGACAGCTCACAATGAGCAGTTCTTC.

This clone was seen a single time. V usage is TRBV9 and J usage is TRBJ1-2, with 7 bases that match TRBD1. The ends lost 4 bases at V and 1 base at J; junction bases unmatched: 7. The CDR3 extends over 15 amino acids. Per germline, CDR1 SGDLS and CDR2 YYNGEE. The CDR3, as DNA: TGTGCCAGCAGCCCCTCCGGGACAGTTAACTATGGCTACACCTTC. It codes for CASSPSGTVNYGYTF.

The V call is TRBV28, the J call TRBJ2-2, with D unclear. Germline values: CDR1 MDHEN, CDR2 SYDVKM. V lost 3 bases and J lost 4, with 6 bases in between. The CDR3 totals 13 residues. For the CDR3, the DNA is TGTGCCAGCAGTTTCCCCCGCACCGGGGAGCTGTTTTTT. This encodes CASSFPRTGELFF.

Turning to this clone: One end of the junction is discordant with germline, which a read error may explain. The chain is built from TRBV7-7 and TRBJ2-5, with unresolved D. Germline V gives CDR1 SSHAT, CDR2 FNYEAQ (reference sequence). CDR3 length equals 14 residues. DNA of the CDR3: TGTGCTAGCAGCTTATTCCGTGGGGAAGAGACCCAGTACTTC. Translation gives CASSLFRGEETQYF.

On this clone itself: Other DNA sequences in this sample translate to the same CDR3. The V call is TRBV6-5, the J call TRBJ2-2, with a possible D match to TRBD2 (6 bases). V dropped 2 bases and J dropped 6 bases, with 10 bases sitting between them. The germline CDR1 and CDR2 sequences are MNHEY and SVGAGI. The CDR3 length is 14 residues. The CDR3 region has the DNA TGTGCCAGCAGTTACGATGGGGAGGCCGGGGAGCTGTTTTTT. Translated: CASSYDGEAGELFF.

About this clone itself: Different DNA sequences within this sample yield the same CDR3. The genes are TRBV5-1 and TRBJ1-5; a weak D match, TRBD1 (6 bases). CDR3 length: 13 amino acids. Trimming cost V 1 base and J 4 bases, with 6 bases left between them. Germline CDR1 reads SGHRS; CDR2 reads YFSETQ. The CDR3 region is CASSLTGNQPQHF. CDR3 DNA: TGCGCCAGCAGCTTGACAGGGAATCAGCCCCAGCATTTT.

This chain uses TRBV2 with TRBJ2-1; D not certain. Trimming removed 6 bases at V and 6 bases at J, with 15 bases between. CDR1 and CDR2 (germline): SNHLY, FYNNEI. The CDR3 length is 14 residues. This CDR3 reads CASSAGEYPNEQFF. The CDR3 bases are TGTGCCAGCAGCGCAGGTGAATACCCCAATGAGCAGTTCTTC. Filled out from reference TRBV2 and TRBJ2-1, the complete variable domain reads EPEVTQTPSHQVTQMGQEVILRCVPISNHLYFYWYRQILGQKVEFLVSFYNNEISEKSEIFDDQFSVERPDGSNFTLKIRSTKLEDSAMYFCASSAGEYPNEQFFGPGTRLTVL.

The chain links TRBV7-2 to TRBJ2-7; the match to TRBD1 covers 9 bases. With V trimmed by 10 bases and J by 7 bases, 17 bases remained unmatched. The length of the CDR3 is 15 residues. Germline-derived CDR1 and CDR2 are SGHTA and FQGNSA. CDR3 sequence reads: CATSPGQGFTVEQYF. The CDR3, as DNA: TGTGCCACCTCACCGGGACAGGGATTTACGGTTGAGCAGTACTTC.

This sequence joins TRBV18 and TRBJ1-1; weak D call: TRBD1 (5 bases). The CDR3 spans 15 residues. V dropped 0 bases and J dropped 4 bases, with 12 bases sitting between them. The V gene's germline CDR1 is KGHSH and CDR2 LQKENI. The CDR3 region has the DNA TGTGCCAGCTCACCACCGAGGGGCCGTGGCACTGAAGCTTTCTTT. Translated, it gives CASSPPRGRGTEAFF.

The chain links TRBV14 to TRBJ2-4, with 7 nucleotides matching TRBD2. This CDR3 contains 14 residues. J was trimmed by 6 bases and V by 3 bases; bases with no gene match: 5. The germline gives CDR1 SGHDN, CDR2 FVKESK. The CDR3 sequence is CASSHRTGGNIQYF. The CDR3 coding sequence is TGTGCCAGCAGCCACAGGACGGGAGGAAACATTCAGTACTTC.

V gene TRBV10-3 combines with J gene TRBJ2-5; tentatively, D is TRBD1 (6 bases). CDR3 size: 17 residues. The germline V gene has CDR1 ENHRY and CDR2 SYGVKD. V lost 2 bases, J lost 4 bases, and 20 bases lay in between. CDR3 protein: CAISELIGATGGETQYF. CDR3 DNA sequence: TGTGCCATCAGTGAGCTAATAGGAGCGACAGGTGGAGAGACCCAGTACTTC.

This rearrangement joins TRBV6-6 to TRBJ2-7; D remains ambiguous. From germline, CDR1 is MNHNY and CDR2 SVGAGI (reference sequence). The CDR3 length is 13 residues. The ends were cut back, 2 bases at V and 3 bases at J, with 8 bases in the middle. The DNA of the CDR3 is TGTGCCAGCAGTTACCGCGTGCGCTACGAGCAGTACTTC. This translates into CASSYRVRYEQYF.

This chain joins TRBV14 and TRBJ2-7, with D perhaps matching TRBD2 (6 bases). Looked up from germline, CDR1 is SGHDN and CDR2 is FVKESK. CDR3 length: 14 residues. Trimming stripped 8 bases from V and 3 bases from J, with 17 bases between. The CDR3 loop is CASPGRGGSYEQYF. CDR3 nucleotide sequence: TGTGCCAGCCCGGGGAGAGGAGGGAGCTACGAGCAGTACTTC.

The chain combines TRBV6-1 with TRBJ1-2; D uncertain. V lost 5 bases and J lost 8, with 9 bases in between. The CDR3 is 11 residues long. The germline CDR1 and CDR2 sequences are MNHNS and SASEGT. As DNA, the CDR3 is TGTGCCAGCAGTCAATGGGGAGGCTACACCTTC. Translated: CASSQWGGYTF.

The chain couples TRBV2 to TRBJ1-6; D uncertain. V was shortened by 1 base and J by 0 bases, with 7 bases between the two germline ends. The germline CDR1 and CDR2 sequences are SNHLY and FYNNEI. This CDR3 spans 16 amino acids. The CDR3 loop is CASSEEVSSYNSPLHF. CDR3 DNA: TGTGCCAGCAGTGAAGAGGTTAGCTCCTATAATTCACCCCTCCACTTT.

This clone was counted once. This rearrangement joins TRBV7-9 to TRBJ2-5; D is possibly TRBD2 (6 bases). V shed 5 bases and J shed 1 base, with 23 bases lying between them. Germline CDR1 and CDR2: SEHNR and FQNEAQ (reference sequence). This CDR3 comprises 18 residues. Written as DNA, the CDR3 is TGTGCCAGCAGCCAACCTGGGGACTTTAGCGGACCCCAAGAGACCCAGTACTTC. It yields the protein CASSQPGDFSGPQETQYF.

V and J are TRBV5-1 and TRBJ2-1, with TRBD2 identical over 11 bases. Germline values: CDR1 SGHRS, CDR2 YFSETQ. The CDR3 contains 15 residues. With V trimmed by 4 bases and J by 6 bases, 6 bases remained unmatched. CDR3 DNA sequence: TGCGCCAGCAGCCGGCTAGCGGGGGGTGGCAATGAGCAGTTCTTC. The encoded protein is CASSRLAGGGNEQFF. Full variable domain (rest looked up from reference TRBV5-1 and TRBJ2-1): KAGVTQTPRYLIKTRGQQVTLSCSPISGHRSVSWYQQTPGQGLQFLFEYFSETQRNKGNFPGRFSGRQFSNSRSEMNVSTLELGDSALYLCASSRLAGGGNEQFFGPGTRLTVL.

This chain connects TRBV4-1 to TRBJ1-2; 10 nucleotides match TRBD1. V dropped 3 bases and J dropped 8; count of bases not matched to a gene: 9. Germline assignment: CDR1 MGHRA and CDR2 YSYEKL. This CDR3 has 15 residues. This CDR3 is CASSQDLGTGVGYTF. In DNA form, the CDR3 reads TGCGCCAGCAGCCAGGATCTTGGGACAGGGGTCGGCTACACCTTC.

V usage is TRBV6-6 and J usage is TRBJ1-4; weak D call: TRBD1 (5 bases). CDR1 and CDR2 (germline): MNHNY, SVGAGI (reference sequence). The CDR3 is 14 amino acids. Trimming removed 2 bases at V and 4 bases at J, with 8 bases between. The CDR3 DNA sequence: TGTGCCAGCAGTTACCGGGGGAATAATGAAAAACTGTTTTTT. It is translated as CASSYRGNNEKLFF.

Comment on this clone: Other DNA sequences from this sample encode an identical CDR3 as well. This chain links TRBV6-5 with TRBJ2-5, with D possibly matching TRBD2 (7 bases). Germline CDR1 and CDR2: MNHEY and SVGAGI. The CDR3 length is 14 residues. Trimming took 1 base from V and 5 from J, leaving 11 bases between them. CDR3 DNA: TGTGCCAGCAGTTACTTCGGGGGGCAGGAGACCCAGTACTTC. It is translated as CASSYFGGQETQYF.

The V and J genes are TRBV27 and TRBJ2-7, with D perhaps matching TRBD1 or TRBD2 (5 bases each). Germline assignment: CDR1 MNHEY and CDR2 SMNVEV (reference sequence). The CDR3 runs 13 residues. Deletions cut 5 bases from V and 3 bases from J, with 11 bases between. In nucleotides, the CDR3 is TGTGCCAGCAGTCCCCGGGACGGCTACGAGCAGTACTTC. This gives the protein CASSPRDGYEQYF.

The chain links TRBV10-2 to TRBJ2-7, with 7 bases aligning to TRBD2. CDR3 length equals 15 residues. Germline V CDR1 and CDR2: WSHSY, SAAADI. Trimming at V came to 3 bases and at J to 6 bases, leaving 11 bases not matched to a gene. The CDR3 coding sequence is TGCGCCAGCAGTGACCCAAGCGGGACGGGGCTCGAGCAGTACTTC. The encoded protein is CASSDPSGTGLEQYF.

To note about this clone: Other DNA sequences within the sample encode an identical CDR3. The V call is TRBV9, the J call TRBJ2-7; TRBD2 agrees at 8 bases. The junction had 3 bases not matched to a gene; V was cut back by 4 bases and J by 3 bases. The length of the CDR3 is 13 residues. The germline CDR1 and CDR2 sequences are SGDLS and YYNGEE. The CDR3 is CASSPSGGYEQYF. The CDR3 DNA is TGTGCCAGCAGCCCAAGCGGGGGCTACGAGCAGTACTTC. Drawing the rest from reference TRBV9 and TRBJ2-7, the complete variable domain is DSGVTQTPKHLITATGQRVTLRCSPRSGDLSVYWYQQSLDQGLQFLIQYYNGEERAKGNILERFSAQQFPDLHSELNLSSLELGDSALYFCASSPSGGYEQYFGPGTRLTVT.

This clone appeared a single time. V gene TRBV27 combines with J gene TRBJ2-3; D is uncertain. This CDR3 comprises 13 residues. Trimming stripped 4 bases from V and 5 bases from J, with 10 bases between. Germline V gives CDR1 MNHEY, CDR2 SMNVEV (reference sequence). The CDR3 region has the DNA TGTGCCAGCAGTTACCGGGCCCAAGATACGCAGTATTTT. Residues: CASSYRAQDTQYF.

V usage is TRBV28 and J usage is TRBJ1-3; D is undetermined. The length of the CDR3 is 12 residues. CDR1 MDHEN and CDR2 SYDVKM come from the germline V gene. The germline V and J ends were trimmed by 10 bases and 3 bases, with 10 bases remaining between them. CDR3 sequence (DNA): TGTGCCATGCGATCTCGTGGAAACACCATATATTTT. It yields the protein CAMRSRGNTIYF.